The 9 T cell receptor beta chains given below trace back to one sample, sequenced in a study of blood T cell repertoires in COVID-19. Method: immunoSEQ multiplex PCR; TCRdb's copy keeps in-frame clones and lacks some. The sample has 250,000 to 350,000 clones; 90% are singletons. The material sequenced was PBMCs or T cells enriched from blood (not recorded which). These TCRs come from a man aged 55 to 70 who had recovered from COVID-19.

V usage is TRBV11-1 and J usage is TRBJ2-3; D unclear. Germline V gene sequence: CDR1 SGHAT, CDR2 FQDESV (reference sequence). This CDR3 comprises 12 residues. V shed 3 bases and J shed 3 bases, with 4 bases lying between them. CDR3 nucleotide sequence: TGTGCCAGCAGCTTCGGGACAGATACGCAGTATTTT. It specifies CASSFGTDTQYF.

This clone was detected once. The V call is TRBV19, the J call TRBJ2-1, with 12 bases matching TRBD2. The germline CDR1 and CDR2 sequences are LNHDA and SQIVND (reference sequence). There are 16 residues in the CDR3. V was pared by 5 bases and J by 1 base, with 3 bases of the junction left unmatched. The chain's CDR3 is CASSRTSGKSYNEQFF. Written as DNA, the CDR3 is TGTGCCAGTAGTCGGACTAGCGGGAAGTCCTACAATGAGCAGTTCTTC.

In nucleotides, the CDR3 is TGTGCCAGCAGCTTAGAGACACGGGGAAACGAGCAGTTCTTC. This encodes CASSLETRGNEQFF. V is TRBV7-9 and J is TRBJ2-1; D possibly corresponds to TRBD2 (5 bases). The germline V gene has CDR1 SEHNR and CDR2 FQNEAQ (reference sequence). Trimming cost V 1 base and J 10 bases, with 14 bases left between them. The CDR3 runs 14 residues.

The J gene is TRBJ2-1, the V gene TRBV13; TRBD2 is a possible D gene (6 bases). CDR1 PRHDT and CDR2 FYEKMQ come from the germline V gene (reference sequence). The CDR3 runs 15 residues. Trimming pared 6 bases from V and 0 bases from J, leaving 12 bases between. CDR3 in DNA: TGTGCCAGCAGTGCGGGACTCAACTCCTACAATGAGCAGTTCTTC. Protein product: CASSAGLNSYNEQFF.

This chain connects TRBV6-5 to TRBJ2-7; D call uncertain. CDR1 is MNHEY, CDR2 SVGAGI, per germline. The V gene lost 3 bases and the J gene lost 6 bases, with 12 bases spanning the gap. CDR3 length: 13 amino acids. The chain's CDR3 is CASSYNRAGEQYF. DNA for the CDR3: TGTGCCAGCAGTTATAACAGAGCCGGCGAGCAGTACTTC.

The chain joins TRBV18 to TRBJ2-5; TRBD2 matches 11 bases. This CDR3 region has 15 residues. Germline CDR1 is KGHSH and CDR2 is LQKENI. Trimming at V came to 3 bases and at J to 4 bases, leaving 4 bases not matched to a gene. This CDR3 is CASSPSGLAGETQYF. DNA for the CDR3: TGTGCCAGCTCACCCTCCGGACTAGCGGGAGAGACCCAGTACTTC.

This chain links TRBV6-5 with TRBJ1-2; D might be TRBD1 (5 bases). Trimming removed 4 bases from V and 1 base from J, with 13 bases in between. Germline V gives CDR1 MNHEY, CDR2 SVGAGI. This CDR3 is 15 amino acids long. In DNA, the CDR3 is TGTGCCAGCAGTTTAGCAGGGTTCGGTAACTATGGCTACACCTTC. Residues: CASSLAGFGNYGYTF.

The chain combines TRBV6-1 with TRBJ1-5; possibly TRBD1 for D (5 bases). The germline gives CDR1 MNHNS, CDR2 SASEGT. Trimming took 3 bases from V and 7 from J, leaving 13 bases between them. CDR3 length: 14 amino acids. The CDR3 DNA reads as TGTGCCAGCAGTGATGGAGGGGTTAAGCAGCCCCAGCATTTT. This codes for CASSDGGVKQPQHF.

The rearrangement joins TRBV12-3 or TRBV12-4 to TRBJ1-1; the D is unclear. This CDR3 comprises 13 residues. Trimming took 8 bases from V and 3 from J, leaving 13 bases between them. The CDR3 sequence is CASLFGVHTEAFF. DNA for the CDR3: TGTGCCAGCCTCTTCGGAGTGCACACTGAAGCTTTCTTT.